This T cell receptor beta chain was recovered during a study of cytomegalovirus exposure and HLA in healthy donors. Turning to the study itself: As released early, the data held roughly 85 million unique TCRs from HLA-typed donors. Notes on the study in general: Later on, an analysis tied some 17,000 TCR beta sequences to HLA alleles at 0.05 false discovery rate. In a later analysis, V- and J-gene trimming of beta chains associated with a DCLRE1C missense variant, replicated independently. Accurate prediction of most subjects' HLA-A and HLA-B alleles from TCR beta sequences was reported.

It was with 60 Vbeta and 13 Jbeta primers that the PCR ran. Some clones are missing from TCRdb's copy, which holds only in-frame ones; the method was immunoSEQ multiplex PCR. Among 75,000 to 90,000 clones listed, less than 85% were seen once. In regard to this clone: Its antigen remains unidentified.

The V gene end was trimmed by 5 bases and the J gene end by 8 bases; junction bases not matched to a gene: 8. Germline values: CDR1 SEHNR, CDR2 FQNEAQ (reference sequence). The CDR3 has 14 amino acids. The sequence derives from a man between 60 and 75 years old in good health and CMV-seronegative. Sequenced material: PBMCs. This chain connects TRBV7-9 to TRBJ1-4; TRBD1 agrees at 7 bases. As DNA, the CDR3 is TGTGCCAGCAGCCATCGGGACAGTGGGGAAAAACTGTTTTTT. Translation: CASSHRDSGEKLFF.